This TCR beta chain is from a study of T cells after yellow fever vaccination (dated by TCRdb to about 2019). About the investigation overall: Memory subsets (EM, EMRA, CM and Tscm) were sorted on a BD FACS Aria III using CD3, CD45RA, CCR7 and CD95 staining. Blood was drawn at multiple timepoints before and after primary and secondary immunization, with bulk PBMC replicates and cell subsets isolated. Two healthy male donors, one aged 18 to 30 and one aged 30 to 40 years, made up the cohort. Memory subsets were sorted on days 0, 15 and 45 and at 18 months after primary vaccination, and on days 0, 15 and 45 after the 30-year booster. To follow T-cell clones before and after primary and booster YFV17D yellow fever vaccination, bulk TCR alpha and beta repertoires were sequenced over time. Libraries from fractions with low cell numbers were prepared with the SMART-Seq v4 Ultra Low Input RNA kit. Here is what the overall study found, with its caveats: Most clones expanded after primary vaccination (approximately 95% of CD4 and about 85% of CD8) were re-detected after the booster, suggesting that broad memory maintenance occurred. On day 0, almost all vaccine-responding clonotypes were below detection in the sorted memory subsets. Compared with the primary T-cell response, the secondary T-cell response was faster but weaker, reaching its peak on day 5 rather than on day 15. Computational filtering was required because FACS-sorted repertoires could contain abundant contaminating clonotypes from the bulk population. The study included only two donors, which limits how far the findings can be generalized. A small share of clonotypes occurred in both CD4 and CD8 compartments, likely arising from convergent recombination.

The CDR3, from cysteine to phenylalanine, totals 13 residues. CDR3 DNA is the only sequence kept; it has 39 bases, read in frame from the first base. Cut back by 6 bases and 2 bases, the V and J ends lie 10 bases apart. TCR cDNA was synthesized by 5'RACE template switching, through which a universal primer site and unique molecular identifiers were introduced. Priming for cDNA synthesis came from both the TCR alpha and TCR beta constant segments. Library amplification involved two PCR steps, and the second step added sample barcodes and sequencing adapters. Sequencing of libraries was performed on Illumina HiSeq 2500 (2x100 bp) or NovaSeq (2x150 bp). On the authors' methods: MIGEC was used to demultiplex reads and collapse the reads into UMI consensus sequences, and MiXCR was used for V(D)J alignment. Vaccine-responding clonotypes were defined with edgeR using replicate PBMC samples, requiring FDR below 0.01 and a log2 fold change above 5 up to day 15. CD4 or CD8 identity was assigned to each bulk clonotype according to whether the clonotype was present at higher abundance in the sequenced CD4 repertoire or the sequenced CD8 repertoire. Clonotype frequencies in memory subsets were weighted by FACS-sorted cell numbers to estimate each clone's distribution across memory phenotypes. Using fastp trimming at Q25 and MiXCR clonotype assembly, TCRdb reanalyzed the public sequencing data and kept in-frame beta chains. Records with the same CDR3 protein are collapsed into one entry carrying the most frequent genes and DNA. What appears here as the V and J calls and clone size reflects TCRdb's work, not the paper's. This sample lists tens of thousands of distinct CDR3 sequences; less than 3.5% were detected once. 0.98% of the sample is taken by the ten largest.

In the paper's terms, the treatment or condition label means: live attenuated yellow fever vaccine strain. A standard Ficoll-Paque protocol was used to isolate PBMCs from peripheral blood. For sorted memory subsets, RNA extraction was done with the RNeasy Micro Kit. This clonotype was detected ten times or more. No much larger clone is present one base from it, and per-base qualities are unavailable. The clonotype comes from a man aged 18 to 29 who received the YFV17D yellow fever vaccine. The sequences come from PBMCs, either bulk or a sorted T-cell subset (CD4+, CD8+, memory, or dextramer-sorted; not recorded which), collected about 49 days after the first yellow fever vaccination. The chain uses TRBV12-3 or TRBV12-4 and TRBJ1-1, with an unclear D gene assignment. The CDR3 sequence is CASSAFSNTEAFF. DNA sequence: TGTGCCAGCAGCGCCTTCAGTAACACTGAAGCTTTCTTT.